This TCR beta chain appears in the sequencing data of a study of neoadjuvant anti-PD-1 for oral cavity cancer. Study-wide context: Patients without progression got a fourth dose around day 43.

Study-wide results and limits: PBMC Gini-index clonality exceeded responders' in non-responders post-nivolumab. TCR analyses covered only a few patients per response group.

CDR3 length: 15 amino acids. Germline values: CDR1 SGHDT, CDR2 YYEEEE. The V segment lost 3 bases and the J segment 3 bases; nucleotides outside the gene matches: 6. With regard to this clone: Its specificity is unknown.

Sequencing was performed with immunoSEQ multiplex PCR; in TCRdb, only in-frame clones are kept and a portion is missing. The repertoire holds more than 15,000 clones, with about two thirds as singletons. This sequence originates from a person aged 35-79 years with oral cavity squamous cell carcinoma. Sequencing was performed on PBMCs, taken before nivolumab (anti-PD-1) treatment. The chain recombines TRBV5-6 with TRBJ2-7; TRBD1 matches 10 bases. DNA for the CDR3: TGTGCCAGCAGCTCTCCGGGACAGGGGTACTACGAGCAGTACTTC. Encoded protein: CASSSPGQGYYEQYF.